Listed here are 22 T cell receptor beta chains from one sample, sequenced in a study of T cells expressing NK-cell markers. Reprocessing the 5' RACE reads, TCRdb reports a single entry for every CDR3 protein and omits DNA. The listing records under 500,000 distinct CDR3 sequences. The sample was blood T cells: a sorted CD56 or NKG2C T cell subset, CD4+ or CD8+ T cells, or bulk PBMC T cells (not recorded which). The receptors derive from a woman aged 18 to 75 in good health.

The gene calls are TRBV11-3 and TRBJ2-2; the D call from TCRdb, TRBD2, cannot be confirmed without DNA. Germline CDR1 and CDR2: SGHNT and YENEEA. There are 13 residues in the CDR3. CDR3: CASSSPPQGELFF.

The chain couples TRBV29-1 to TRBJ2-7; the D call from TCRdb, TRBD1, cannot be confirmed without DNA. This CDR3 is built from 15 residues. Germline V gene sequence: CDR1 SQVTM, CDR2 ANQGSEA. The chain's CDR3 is CSVDQGVGPSYEQYF.

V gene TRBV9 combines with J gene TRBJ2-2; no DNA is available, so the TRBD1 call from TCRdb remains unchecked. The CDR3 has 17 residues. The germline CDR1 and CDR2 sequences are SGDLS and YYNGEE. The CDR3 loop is CASSVGPEGARTGELFF.

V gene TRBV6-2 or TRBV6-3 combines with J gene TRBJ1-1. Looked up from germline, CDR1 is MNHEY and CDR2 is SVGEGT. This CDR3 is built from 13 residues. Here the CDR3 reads CASSYSDYTEAFF.

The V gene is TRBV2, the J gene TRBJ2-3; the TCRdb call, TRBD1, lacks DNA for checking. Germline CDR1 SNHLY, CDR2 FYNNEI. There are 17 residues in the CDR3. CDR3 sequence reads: CASSEASYQGDTDTQYF.

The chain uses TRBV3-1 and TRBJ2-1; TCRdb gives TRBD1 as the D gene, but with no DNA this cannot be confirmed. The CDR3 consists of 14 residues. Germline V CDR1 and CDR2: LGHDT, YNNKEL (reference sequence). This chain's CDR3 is CASSQLGAYNEQFF.

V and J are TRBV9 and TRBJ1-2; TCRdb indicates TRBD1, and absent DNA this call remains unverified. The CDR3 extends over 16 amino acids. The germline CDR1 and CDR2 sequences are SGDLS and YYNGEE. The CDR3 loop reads CASSISGTDLNYGYTF.

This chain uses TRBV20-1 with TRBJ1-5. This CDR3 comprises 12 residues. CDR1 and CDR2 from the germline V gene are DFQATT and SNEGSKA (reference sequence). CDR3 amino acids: CSAGQGNQPQHF.

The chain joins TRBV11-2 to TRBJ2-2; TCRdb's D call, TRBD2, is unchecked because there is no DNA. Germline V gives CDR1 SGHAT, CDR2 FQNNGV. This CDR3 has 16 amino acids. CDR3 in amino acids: CASSLGLAGYTGELFF.

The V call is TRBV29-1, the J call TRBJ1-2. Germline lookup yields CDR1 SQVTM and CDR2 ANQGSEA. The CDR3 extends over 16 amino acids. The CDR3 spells CSVDDTGGGTHYGYTF.

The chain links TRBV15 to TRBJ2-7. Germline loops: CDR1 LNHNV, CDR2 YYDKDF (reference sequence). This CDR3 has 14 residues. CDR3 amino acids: CATSSGQGPYEQYF.

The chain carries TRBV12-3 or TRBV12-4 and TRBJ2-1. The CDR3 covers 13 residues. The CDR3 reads CASSLGSMNEQFF.

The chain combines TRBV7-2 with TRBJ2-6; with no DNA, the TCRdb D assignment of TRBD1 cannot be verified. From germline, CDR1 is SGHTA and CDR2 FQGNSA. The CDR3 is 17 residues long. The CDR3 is CASSWRGGDSGANVLTF.

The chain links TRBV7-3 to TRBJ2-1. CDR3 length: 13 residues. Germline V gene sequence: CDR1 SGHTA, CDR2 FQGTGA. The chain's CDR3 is CASSQNSYNEQFF.

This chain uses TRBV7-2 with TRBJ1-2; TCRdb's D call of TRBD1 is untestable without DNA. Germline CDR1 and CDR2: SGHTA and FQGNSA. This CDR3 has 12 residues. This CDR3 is CASSLGGLGYTF.

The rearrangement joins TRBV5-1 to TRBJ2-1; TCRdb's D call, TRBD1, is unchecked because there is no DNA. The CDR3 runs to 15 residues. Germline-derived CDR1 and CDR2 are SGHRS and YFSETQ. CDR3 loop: CASSYQGDVWNEQFF.

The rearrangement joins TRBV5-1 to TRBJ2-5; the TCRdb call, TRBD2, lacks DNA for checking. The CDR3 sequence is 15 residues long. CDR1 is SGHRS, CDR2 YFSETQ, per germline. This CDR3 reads CASSPWTSDTKTQYF.

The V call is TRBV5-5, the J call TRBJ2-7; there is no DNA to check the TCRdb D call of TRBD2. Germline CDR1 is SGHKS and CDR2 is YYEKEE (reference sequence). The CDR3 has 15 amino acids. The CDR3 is CASSQGREGAYEQYF.

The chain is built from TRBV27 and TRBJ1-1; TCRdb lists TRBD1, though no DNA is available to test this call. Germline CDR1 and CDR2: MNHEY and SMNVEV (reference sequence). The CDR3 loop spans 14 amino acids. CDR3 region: CASSLQGLGTEAFF.

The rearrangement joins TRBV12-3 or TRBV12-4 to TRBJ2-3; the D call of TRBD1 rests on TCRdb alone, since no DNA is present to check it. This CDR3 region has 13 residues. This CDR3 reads CASSFRGPDTQYF.

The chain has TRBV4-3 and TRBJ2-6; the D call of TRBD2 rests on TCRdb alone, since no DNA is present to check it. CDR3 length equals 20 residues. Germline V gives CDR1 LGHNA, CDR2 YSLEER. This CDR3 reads CASSQEGLAGGYSGANVLTF.

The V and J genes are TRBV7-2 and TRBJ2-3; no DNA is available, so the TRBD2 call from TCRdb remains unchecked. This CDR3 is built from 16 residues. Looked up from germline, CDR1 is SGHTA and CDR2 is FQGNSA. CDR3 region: CASSSLAGGVSDTQYF.